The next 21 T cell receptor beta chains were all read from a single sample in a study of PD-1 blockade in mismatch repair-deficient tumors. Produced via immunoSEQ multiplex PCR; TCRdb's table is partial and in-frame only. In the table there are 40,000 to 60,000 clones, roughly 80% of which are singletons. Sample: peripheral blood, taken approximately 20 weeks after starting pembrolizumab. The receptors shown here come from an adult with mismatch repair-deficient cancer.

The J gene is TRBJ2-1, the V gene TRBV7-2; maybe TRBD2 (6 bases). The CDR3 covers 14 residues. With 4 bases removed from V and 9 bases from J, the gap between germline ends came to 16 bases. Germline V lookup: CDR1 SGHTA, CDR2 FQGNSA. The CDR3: CASSSGLPGGEQFF. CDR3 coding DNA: TGTGCCAGCAGCTCGGGACTCCCTGGGGGTGAGCAGTTCTTC.

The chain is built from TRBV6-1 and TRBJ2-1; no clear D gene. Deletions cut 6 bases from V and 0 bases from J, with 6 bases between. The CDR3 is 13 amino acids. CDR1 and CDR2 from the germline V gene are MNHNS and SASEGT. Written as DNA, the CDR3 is TGTGCCAGCAGAAACAGCTCCTACAATGAGCAGTTCTTC. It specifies CASRNSSYNEQFF.

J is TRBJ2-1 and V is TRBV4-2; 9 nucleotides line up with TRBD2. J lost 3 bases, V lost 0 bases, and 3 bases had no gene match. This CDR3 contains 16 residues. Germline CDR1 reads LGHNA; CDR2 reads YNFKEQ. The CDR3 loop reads CASSQEGAGGYNEQFF. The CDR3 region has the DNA TGTGCCAGCAGCCAAGAAGGAGCGGGAGGCTACAATGAGCAGTTCTTC.

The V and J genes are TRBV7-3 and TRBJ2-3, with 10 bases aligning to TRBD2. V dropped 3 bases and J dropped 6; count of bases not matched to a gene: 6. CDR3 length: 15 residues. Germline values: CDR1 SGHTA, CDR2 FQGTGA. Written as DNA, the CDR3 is TGTGCCAGCAGCTTGTCTGGGACTAGCGCCGATACGCAGTATTTT. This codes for CASSLSGTSADTQYF.

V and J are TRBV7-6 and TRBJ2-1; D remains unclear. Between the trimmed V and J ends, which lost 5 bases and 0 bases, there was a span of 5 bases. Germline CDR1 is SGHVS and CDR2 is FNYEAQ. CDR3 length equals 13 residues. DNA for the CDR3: TGTGCCAGCAGCGAGAGCTCCTACAATGAGCAGTTCTTC. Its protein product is CASSESSYNEQFF.

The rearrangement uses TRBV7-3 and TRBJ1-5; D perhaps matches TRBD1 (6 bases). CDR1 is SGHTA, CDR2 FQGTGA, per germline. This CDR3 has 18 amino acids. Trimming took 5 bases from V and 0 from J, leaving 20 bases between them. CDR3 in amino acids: CASSQIPDRRVSNQPQHF. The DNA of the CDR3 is TGTGCCAGCAGCCAGATACCAGACAGGCGCGTTAGCAATCAGCCCCAGCATTTT.

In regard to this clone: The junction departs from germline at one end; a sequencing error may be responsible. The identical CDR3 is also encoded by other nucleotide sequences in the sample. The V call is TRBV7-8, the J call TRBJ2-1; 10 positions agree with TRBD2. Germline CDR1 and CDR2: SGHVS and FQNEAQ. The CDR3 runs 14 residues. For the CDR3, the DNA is TGTGCCAGCAGCCTAGCGGGAGTTTACAATGAGCAGTTCTTC. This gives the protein CASSLAGVYNEQFF.

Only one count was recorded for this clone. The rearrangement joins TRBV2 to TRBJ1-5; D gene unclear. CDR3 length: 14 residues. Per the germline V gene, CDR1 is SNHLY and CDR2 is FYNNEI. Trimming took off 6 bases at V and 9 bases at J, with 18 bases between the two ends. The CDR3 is CASSRDRGITPQHF. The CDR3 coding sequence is TGTGCCAGCAGCCGGGATCGGGGAATCACGCCCCAGCATTTT.

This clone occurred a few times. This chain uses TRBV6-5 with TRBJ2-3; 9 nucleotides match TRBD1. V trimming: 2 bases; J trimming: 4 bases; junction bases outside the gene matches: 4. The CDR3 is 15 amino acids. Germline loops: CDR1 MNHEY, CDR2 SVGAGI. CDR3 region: CASSYGDRASDTQYF. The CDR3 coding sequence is TGTGCCAGCAGTTACGGGGACAGGGCCTCAGATACGCAGTATTTT.

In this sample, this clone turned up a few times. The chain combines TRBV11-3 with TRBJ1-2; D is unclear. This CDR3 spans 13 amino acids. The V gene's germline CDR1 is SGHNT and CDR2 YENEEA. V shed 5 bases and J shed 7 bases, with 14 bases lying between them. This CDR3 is CASSRGGSSGYTF. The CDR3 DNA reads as TGTGCCAGCAGCCGAGGAGGGAGCTCTGGCTACACCTTC.

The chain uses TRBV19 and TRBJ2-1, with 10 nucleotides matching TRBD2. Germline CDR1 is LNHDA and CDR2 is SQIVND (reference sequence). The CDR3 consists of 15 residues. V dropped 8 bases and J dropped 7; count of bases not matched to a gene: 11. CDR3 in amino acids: CASLGLAERRNEQFF. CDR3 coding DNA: TGTGCCAGTCTTGGACTAGCGGAACGTCGGAATGAGCAGTTCTTC.

The CDR3 nucleotides read TGCAGCGCCGGGGATGGCCCGGGGGGAACGCTTAGCACAGATACGCAGTATTTT. Translating it yields CSAGDGPGGTLSTDTQYF. The chain has TRBV29-1 and TRBJ2-3; 7 nucleotides agree with TRBD2. Germline V gene data show CDR1 as SQVTM and CDR2 as ANQGSEA. The CDR3 extends over 18 amino acids. Trimming took 7 bases from V and 0 from J; bases not matched to a gene: 19.

The CDR3 loop is CASNPGTSGAPYEQYF. In nucleotides, the CDR3 is TGTGCCAGCAACCCTGGGACTAGCGGTGCTCCCTACGAGCAGTACTTC. The chain carries TRBV7-9 and TRBJ2-7, with TRBD2 matching over 11 bases. The CDR3 length is 16 residues. Germline V gene sequence: CDR1 SEHNR, CDR2 FQNEAQ (reference sequence). The ends lost 7 bases at V and 2 bases at J; junction bases unmatched: 10. The variable domain in full, completed from reference TRBV7-9 and TRBJ2-7, reads DTGVSQNPRHKITKRGQNVTFRCDPISEHNRLYWYRQTLGQGPEFLTYFQNEAQLEKSRLLSDRFSAERPKGSFSTLEIQRTEQGDSAMYLCASNPGTSGAPYEQYFGPGTRLTVT.

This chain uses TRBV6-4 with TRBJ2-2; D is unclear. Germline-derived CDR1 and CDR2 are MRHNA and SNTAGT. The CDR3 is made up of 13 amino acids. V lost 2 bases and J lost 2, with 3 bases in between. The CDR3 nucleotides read TGTGCCAGCAGTGACAGAAACACCGGGGAGCTGTTTTTT. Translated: CASSDRNTGELFF.

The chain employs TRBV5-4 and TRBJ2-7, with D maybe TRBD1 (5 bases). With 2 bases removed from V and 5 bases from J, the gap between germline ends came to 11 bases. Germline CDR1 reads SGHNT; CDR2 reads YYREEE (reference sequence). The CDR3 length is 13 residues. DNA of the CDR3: TGTGCCAGCAGCTTCATAGGGGTGGACGAGCAGTACTTC. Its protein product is CASSFIGVDEQYF.

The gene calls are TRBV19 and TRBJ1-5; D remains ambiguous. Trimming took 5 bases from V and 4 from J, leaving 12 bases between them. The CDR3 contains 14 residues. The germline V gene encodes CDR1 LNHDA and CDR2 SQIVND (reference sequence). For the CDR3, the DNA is TGTGCCAGTAGTGTACTGGGATTTAATCAGCCCCAGCATTTT. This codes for CASSVLGFNQPQHF.

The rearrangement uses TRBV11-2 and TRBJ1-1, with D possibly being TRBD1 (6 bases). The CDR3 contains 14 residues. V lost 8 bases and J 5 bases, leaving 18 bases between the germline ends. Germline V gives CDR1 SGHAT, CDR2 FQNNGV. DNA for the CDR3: TGTGCCAGCTCCCGTAACAGGGAAGGGACTGAAGCTTTCTTT. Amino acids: CASSRNREGTEAFF. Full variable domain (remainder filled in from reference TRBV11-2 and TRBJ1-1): EAGVAQSPRYKIIEKRQSVAFWCNPISGHATLYWYQQILGQGPKLLIQFQNNGVVDDSQLPKDRFSAERLKGVDSTLKIQPAKLEDSAVYLCASSRNREGTEAFFGQGTRLTVV.

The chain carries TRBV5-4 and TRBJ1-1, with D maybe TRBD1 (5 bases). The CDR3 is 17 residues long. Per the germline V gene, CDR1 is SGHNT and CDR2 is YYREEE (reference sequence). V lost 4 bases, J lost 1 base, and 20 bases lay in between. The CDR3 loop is CASSRGFRTRENTEAFF. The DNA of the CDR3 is TGTGCCAGCAGCCGGGGGTTTCGAACGAGGGAGAACACTGAAGCTTTCTTT.

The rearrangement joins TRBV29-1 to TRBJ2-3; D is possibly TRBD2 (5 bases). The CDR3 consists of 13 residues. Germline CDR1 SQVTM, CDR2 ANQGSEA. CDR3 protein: CNLLDVNTDTQYF. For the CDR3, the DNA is TGCAACCTACTAGATGTGAATACAGATACGCAGTATTTT.

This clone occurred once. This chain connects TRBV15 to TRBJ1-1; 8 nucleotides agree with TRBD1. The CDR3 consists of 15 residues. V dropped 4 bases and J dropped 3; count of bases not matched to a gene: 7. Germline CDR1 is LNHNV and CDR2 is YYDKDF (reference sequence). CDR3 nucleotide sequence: TGTGCCACCAGCACGCACAGGGGGGCTCACACTGAAGCTTTCTTT. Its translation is CATSTHRGAHTEAFF.

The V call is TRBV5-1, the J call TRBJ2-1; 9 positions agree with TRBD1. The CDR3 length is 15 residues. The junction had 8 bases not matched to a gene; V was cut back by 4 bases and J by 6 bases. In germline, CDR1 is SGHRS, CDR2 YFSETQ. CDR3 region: CASSPGRQGGNEQFF. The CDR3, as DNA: TGCGCCAGCAGCCCCGGAAGACAGGGGGGCAATGAGCAGTTCTTC. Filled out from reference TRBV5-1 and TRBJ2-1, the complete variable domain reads KAGVTQTPRYLIKTRGQQVTLSCSPISGHRSVSWYQQTPGQGLQFLFEYFSETQRNKGNFPGRFSGRQFSNSRSEMNVSTLELGDSALYLCASSPGRQGGNEQFFGPGTRLTVL.